A single sample gave rise to the 6 T cell receptor beta chains below, sequenced in a study of vaccination and CD4 T cells after COVID-19. Scientists ran DNA taken from cultured CD4+ T cells through the Oncomine TCR Beta short-read assay for sequencing. TCRdb reprocessed the PCR reads with MiXCR, giving one entry per CDR3 protein. The repertoire includes about 15,000 distinct CDR3 sequences, roughly 50% of them detected once, and around 7.7% sits in the top ten. Treatment noted: roughly 10-day PBMC culture with coronavirus spike peptide pools or control peptides (ViraFEST assay). Antigen specificity for these receptors is unknown. Sequencing input: CD4+ T cells from blood, cultured in vitro. The receptors were gathered from a human donor who had recovered from COVID-19.

The V and J genes are TRBV24-1 and TRBJ2-1, with D perhaps TRBD2 (7 bases). This CDR3 has 15 residues. Between the trimmed V and J ends, which lost 6 bases and 8 bases, there was a span of 19 bases. Germline CDR1 and CDR2: KGHDR and SFDVKD. This CDR3 reads CATSWGGAGVDEQFF. CDR3 nucleotide sequence: TGTGCCACCAGTTGGGGGGGGGCTGGAGTCGATGAGCAGTTCTTC.

This chain connects TRBV4-1 to TRBJ2-4, with TRBD2 matching over 8 bases. V lost 3 bases to trimming and J lost 8 bases; unmatched junction nucleotides: 6. The germline CDR1 and CDR2 sequences are MGHRA and YSYEKL. CDR3 size: 14 residues. The CDR3 DNA reads as TGCGCCAGCAGCCACCCCGGACTAGCCGACATTCAGTACTTC. This gives the protein CASSHPGLADIQYF.

The chain employs TRBV5-1 and TRBJ1-1; D unresolved. The V and J ends lost 4 bases and 5 bases respectively, with 18 bases between them. Germline assignment: CDR1 SGHRS and CDR2 YFSETQ. The CDR3 covers 15 residues. For the CDR3, the DNA is TGCGCCAGCAGCCTAGTAGTAACCGGGGAGACTGAAGCTTTCTTT. Its protein is CASSLVVTGETEAFF.

This sequence joins TRBV18 and TRBJ1-5, with a possible D match to TRBD1 (5 bases). This CDR3 is 15 amino acids long. CDR1 and CDR2 from the germline V gene are KGHSH and LQKENI. Trimming removed 1 base at V and 5 bases at J, with 12 bases between. This CDR3 reads CASSPQAGRDQPQHF. Here the CDR3 DNA reads TGTGCCAGCTCACCACAGGCAGGGAGGGATCAGCCCCAGCATTTT. Full variable domain (missing parts from reference TRBV18 and TRBJ1-5): NAGVMQNPRHLVRRRGQEARLRCSPMKGHSHVYWYRQLPEEGLKFMVYLQKENIIDESGMPKERFSAEFPKEGPSILRIQQVVRGDSAAYFCASSPQAGRDQPQHFGDGTRLSIL.

This chain joins TRBV6-5 and TRBJ1-1, with D uncertain. V was shortened by 4 bases and J by 1 base, with 4 bases between the two germline ends. The CDR3 consists of 12 residues. Germline-derived CDR1 and CDR2 are MNHEY and SVGAGI. Here the CDR3 reads CASSSGNTEAFF. CDR3 DNA: TGTGCCAGCAGTTCAGGGAACACTGAAGCTTTCTTT.

This clonotype appeared a single time. The chain links TRBV18 to TRBJ2-4, with 8 positions matching TRBD1. CDR1 and CDR2 from the germline V gene are KGHSH and LQKENI. V was pared by 6 bases and J by 12 bases, with 7 bases of the junction left unmatched. The CDR3 extends over 12 amino acids. DNA of the CDR3: TGTGCCAGCTCGCCGGAGGACAGGGATCAGTACTTC. Protein: CASSPEDRDQYF.